Listed below are T cell receptor beta chains from one sample, sequenced in a study of blood T cell repertoires in COVID-19. Clones were read by immunoSEQ multiplex PCR, and TCRdb kept only the in-frame ones, dropping some. This table holds roughly 200,000 clones, about 85% found once. The sequencing input was PBMCs or T cells enriched from blood (not recorded which). All receptors come from a man aged 40-49 years who had recovered from COVID-19. Each CDR3 is given with its conserved first and last residue. Each record gives: J gene, V gene, clone size, D gene, CDR3 protein, CDR3 DNA. D genes are given only for firm matches. Rows may omit the clone size; those that give it use once, few, many or a size class.

TRBJ1-5	TRBV4-1	-	TRBD1	CASSQGPGQGNQPQHF	TGCGCCAGCAGCCAGGGTCCCGGACAGGGAAATCAGCCCCAGCATTTT
TRBJ1-5	TRBV6-2/TRBV6-3	-	-	CASSFGVNQPQHF	TGTGCCAGCAGTTTCGGGGTCAATCAGCCCCAGCATTTT
TRBJ1-1	TRBV5-4	-	TRBD1	CASRKVADRRAFF	TGTGCCAGCAGGAAGGTTGCGGACAGGCGAGCTTTCTTT
TRBJ2-1	TRBV30	-	-	CAWSSSGLPRWQFF	TGTGCCTGGAGTTCCTCGGGACTCCCTAGGTGGCAGTTCTTC
TRBJ1-1	TRBV28	-	TRBD1	CASRATTGGREAFF	TGTGCCAGCAGGGCTACAACAGGGGGGCGTGAAGCTTTCTTT
TRBJ1-2	TRBV11-2	once	-	CASSLDMAVSYGYTF	TGTGCCAGCAGCTTAGATATGGCCGTAAGCTATGGCTACACCTTC
TRBJ2-7	TRBV10-2	-	-	CASSESSLASRPEQYF	TGCGCCAGCAGTGAGTCGAGTTTGGCTAGTCGGCCCGAGCAGTACTTC
TRBJ2-7	TRBV2	-	TRBD1	CASIPGQGASEQYF	TGTGCCAGCATTCCGGGACAGGGGGCCTCTGAGCAGTACTTC
TRBJ1-3	TRBV9	-	TRBD1	CASSARTGASGNTIYF	TGTGCCAGCAGCGCTCGGACAGGGGCCTCTGGAAACACCATATATTTT
TRBJ2-7	TRBV7-3	-	TRBD1	CASSLTGKEQYF	TGTGCCAGCAGCTTGACAGGGAAAGAGCAGTACTTC
TRBJ2-1	TRBV4-1	-	TRBD1	CASSQFGQAPYNEQFF	TGCGCCAGCAGCCAATTTGGACAGGCGCCCTACAATGAGCAGTTCTTC
TRBJ2-5	TRBV20-1	-	TRBD1	CSASVPTGWQETQYF	TGCAGTGCTAGTGTCCCGACAGGGTGGCAAGAGACCCAGTACTTC
TRBJ2-5	TRBV28	-	-	CASSTPDSLKETQYF	TGTGCCAGCAGTACCCCGGACAGCCTTAAAGAGACCCAGTACTTC
TRBJ1-1	TRBV30	-	TRBD1	CAWTGTANTEAFF	TGTGCCTGGACCGGGACAGCGAACACTGAAGCTTTCTTT